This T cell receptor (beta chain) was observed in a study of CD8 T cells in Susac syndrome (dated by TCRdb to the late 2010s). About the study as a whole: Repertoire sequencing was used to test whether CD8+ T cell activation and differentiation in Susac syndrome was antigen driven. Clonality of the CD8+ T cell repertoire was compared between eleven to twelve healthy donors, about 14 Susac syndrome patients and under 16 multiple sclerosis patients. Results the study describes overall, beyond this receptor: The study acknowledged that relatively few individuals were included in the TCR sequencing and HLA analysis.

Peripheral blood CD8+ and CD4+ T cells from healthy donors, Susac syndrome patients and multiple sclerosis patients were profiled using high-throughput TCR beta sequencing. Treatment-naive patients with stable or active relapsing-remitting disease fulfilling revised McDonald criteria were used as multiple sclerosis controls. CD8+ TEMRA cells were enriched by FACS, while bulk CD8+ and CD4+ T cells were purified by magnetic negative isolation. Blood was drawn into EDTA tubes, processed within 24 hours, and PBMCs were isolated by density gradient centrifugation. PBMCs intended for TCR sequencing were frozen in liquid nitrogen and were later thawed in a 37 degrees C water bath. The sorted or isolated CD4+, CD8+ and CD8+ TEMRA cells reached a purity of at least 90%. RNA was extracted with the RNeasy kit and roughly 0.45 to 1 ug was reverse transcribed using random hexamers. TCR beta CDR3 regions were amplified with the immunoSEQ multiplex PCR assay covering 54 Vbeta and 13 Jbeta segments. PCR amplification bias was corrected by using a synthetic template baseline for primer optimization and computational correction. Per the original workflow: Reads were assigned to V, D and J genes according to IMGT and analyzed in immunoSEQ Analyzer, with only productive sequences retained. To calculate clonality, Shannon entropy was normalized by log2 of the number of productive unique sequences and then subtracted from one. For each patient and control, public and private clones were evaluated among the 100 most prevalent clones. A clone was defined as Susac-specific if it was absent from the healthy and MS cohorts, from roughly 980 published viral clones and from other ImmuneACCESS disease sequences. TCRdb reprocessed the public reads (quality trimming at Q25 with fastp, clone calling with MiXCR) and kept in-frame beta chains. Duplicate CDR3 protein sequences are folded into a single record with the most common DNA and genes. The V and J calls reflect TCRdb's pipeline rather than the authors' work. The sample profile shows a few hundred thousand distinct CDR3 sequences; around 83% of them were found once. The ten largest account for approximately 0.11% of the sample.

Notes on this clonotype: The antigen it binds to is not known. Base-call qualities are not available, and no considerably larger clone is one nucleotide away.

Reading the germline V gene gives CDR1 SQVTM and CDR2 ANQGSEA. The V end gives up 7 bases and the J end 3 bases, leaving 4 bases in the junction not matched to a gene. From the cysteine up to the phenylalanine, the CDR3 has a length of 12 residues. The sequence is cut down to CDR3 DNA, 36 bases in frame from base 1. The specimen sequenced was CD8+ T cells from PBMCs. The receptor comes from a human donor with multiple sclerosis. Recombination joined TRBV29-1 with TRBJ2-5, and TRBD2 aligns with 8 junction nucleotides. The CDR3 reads CSAKAGEETQYF. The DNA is TGCAGCGCTAAAGCGGGAGAAGAGACCCAGTACTTC.